The clone carrying this TCR beta chain has more than one count but fewer than ten. The antigen is not known. This sample was taken from a study of type 1 regulatory T cells. Study-wide background: An in vitro protocol generated T-allo10, a Tr1-enriched, alloantigen-specific CD4 T cell product.

Deletions cut 6 bases from V and 10 bases from J, with 13 bases between. CDR1 and CDR2 (germline): DFQATT, SNEGSKA (reference sequence). The CDR3 extends over 10 amino acids. Study findings and constraints: Tr1 cells had a more restricted TCR repertoire than non-Tr1 cells.

Using its own MiXCR run on the reads, TCRdb lists one record per CDR3 protein. Found here are about 42,000 distinct CDR3 sequences, roughly an eighth of them singletons; the top ten hold 8% to 8.5%. The TCR comes from a human donor in good health. The chain carries TRBV20-1 and TRBJ2-7; a weak D match, TRBD2 (6 bases). The sample was cultured non-Tr1 T cells, either the whole culture or a sorted T cell fraction (not recorded which). CDR3 region: CSAVRESQYF. For the CDR3, the DNA is TGCAGTGCCGTACGGGAGAGCCAGTACTTC.